This TCR beta chain was observed in a study of blood T cell repertoires in COVID-19. The data were produced by immunoSEQ multiplex PCR, yet TCRdb's version contains in-frame clones alone and is incomplete. The data show approximately 470,000 clones, roughly 87% seen once. The CDR3 length is 13 residues. Looked up from germline, CDR1 is WNHNN and CDR2 is SYGVQD (reference sequence). V lost 2 bases, J lost 6 bases, and 9 bases lay in between. The sample comprised PBMCs or T cells enriched from blood (not recorded which). The chain combines TRBV10-1 with TRBJ2-3, with D possibly being TRBD2 (6 bases). The sequence derives from a woman under 30 who had recovered from COVID-19. The chain's CDR3 is CASSETGRDTQYF. The CDR3 coding sequence is TGCGCCAGCAGTGAGACGGGGAGGGATACGCAGTATTTT.